A single sample gave rise to the 16 T cell receptor beta chains below, sequenced in a study of blood T cell repertoires in COVID-19. Clones were read by immunoSEQ multiplex PCR, and TCRdb kept only the in-frame ones, dropping some. The sample records about 82,000 clones, around 89% being singletons. Material: PBMCs or T cells enriched from blood (not recorded which). The receptors originated from a woman aged 45 to 65 with acute COVID-19.

The chain carries TRBV5-8 and TRBJ1-4; D not certain. The length of the CDR3 is 12 residues. CDR1 and CDR2 from the germline V gene are SGHTS and YDEGEE. V gave up 4 bases and J gave up 4 bases, with 5 bases separating them. CDR3: CASSPLNEKLFF. In nucleotides, the CDR3 is TGTGCCAGCAGCCCACTTAATGAAAAACTGTTTTTT. Full variable domain (remainder filled in from reference TRBV5-8 and TRBJ1-4): EAGVTQSPTHLIKTRGQQATLRCSPISGHTSVYWYQQALGLGLQFLLWYDEGEERNRGNFPPRFSGRQFPNYSSELNVNALELEDSALYLCASSPLNEKLFFGSGTQLSVL.

This sequence joins TRBV19 and TRBJ2-6, with a possible D match to TRBD2 (5 bases). The CDR3 consists of 14 residues. V dropped 5 bases and J dropped 2 bases, with 7 bases sitting between them. The germline CDR1 and CDR2 sequences are LNHDA and SQIVND (reference sequence). CDR3 amino acids: CASSLGAGANVLTF. The CDR3 coding sequence is TGTGCCAGTAGTTTGGGAGCTGGGGCCAACGTCCTGACTTTC.

This clone was detected only a few times. The chain combines TRBV28 with TRBJ2-5, with D possibly matching TRBD2 (5 bases). Germline CDR1 reads MDHEN; CDR2 reads SYDVKM. The CDR3 has 13 amino acids. V gave up 3 bases and J gave up 5 bases, with 10 bases separating them. CDR3 protein: CASSFVGEETQYF. CDR3 bases: TGTGCCAGCAGTTTCGTGGGAGAGGAGACCCAGTACTTC.

The rearrangement links TRBV5-5 to TRBJ2-7, with no clear D. The germline CDR1 and CDR2 sequences are SGHKS and YYEKEE (reference sequence). CDR3 length: 13 residues. With 1 base removed from V and 7 bases from J, the gap between germline ends came to 12 bases. CDR3 in DNA: TGTGCCAGCAGCTTGAGCGCGGAGCGAGAGCAGTACTTC. Translated: CASSLSAEREQYF.

The chain employs TRBV2 and TRBJ1-4, with D possibly TRBD1 on 6 matching bases. The CDR3 totals 12 residues. Germline CDR1 reads SNHLY; CDR2 reads FYNNEI. The germline V and J ends were trimmed by 7 bases and 7 bases, with 10 bases remaining between them. The CDR3 DNA is TGTGCCAGCAAGGGGGAGGGTGAAAAACTGTTTTTT. Amino acids: CASKGEGEKLFF. The full variable domain, rest sourced from reference TRBV2 and TRBJ1-4, is EPEVTQTPSHQVTQMGQEVILRCVPISNHLYFYWYRQILGQKVEFLVSFYNNEISEKSEIFDDQFSVERPDGSNFTLKIRSTKLEDSAMYFCASKGEGEKLFFGSGTQLSVL.

The V and J genes are TRBV18 and TRBJ2-2; D is unclear. V dropped 6 bases and J dropped 7 bases, with 6 bases sitting between them. Per the germline V gene, CDR1 is KGHSH and CDR2 is LQKENI. CDR3 length: 11 residues. CDR3 protein: CASSTGGELFF. The DNA for the CDR3 is TGTGCCAGCTCGACGGGCGGGGAGCTGTTTTTT.

This chain joins TRBV20-1 and TRBJ2-7; D might be TRBD2 (6 bases). The CDR3 has 15 residues. The V end was cut by 3 bases, the J end by 2 bases, with 17 bases between. Germline CDR1 reads DFQATT; CDR2 reads SNEGSKA (reference sequence). The CDR3 loop is CSASGGGWGPYEQYF. CDR3 nucleotide sequence: TGCAGTGCTAGTGGTGGGGGGTGGGGCCCCTACGAGCAGTACTTC.

J is TRBJ2-7 and V is TRBV5-1, with TRBD1 identical over 7 bases. The CDR3 has 14 residues. Unmatched junction bases numbered 11, after V lost 2 bases and J lost 9 bases. Germline V gene sequence: CDR1 SGHRS, CDR2 YFSETQ. CDR3 amino acids: CASSLERQGYGQYF. The CDR3 DNA reads TGCGCCAGCAGCTTAGAAAGACAGGGATATGGGCAGTACTTC.

The V gene is TRBV29-1, the J gene TRBJ2-7, with a weak D call TRBD2 (6 bases). There are 14 residues in the CDR3. In germline, CDR1 is SQVTM, CDR2 ANQGSEA. Trimming shortened V by 6 bases and J by 3 bases, and 18 bases separated the two germline ends. CDR3 sequence reads: CSVVGGQAFYEQYF. The CDR3 DNA sequence: TGCAGCGTAGTCGGAGGGCAGGCTTTCTACGAGCAGTACTTC.

This chain connects TRBV24-1 to TRBJ2-7; 8 nucleotides agree with TRBD1. The germline V gene has CDR1 KGHDR and CDR2 SFDVKD. The CDR3 length is 14 residues. V shed 5 bases and J 5 bases; nucleotides not matched to a gene: 7. The CDR3 sequence is CATSVRDRPHEQYF. CDR3 nucleotide sequence: TGTGCCACCAGTGTAAGGGACAGGCCCCACGAGCAGTACTTC.

This chain links TRBV18 with TRBJ1-5; D unresolved. Germline V gene lookup returns CDR1 KGHSH and CDR2 LQKENI. The V and J ends lost 2 bases and 6 bases respectively, with 14 bases between them. This CDR3 region has 15 residues. As DNA, the CDR3 is TGTGCCAGCTCACCAATCTCCGGGGAGGGTCAGCCCCAGCATTTT. This encodes CASSPISGEGQPQHF.

The CDR3 sequence: CASSLHGPGDQPQHF. As DNA, the CDR3 is TGTGCCAGCAGTCTCCACGGGCCGGGGGATCAGCCCCAGCATTTT. The chain couples TRBV6-5 to TRBJ1-5, with D possibly matching TRBD1 (5 bases). Germline lookup yields CDR1 MNHEY and CDR2 SVGAGI. CDR3 length equals 15 residues. Trimming shortened V by 5 bases and J by 5 bases, and 16 bases separated the two germline ends.

The V call is TRBV5-1, the J call TRBJ1-2; no firm D call. Between the trimmed V and J ends, which lost 3 bases and 2 bases, there was a span of 23 bases. CDR3 size: 18 residues. Germline assignment: CDR1 SGHRS and CDR2 YFSETQ. CDR3 in amino acids: CASSSGESAGGRNYGYTF. CDR3 nucleotide sequence: TGCGCCAGCAGCTCTGGGGAGAGTGCCGGCGGAAGAAACTATGGCTACACCTTC.

This clone was seen a single time. The rearrangement links TRBV29-1 to TRBJ2-3, with TRBD1 identical over 7 bases. This CDR3 region has 14 residues. V was pared by 2 bases and J by 2 bases, with 4 bases of the junction left unmatched. Germline V CDR1 and CDR2: SQVTM, ANQGSEA. As DNA, the CDR3 is TGCAGCGTTGAATCGGGACAGAACACAGATACGCAGTATTTT. Encoded protein: CSVESGQNTDTQYF.

This chain connects TRBV3-1 (or the pseudogene TRBV3-2) to TRBJ2-1, with a weak D call TRBD1 (6 bases). Trimming took 1 base from V and 3 from J, leaving 10 bases between them. Germline loops: CDR1 LGHDT, CDR2 YNNKEL (reference sequence). There are 15 residues in the CDR3. The CDR3 sequence: CASSQATGNYNEQFF. The CDR3 DNA sequence: TGTGCCAGCAGCCAAGCCACAGGGAACTACAATGAGCAGTTCTTC.

The chain joins TRBV5-4 to TRBJ2-3, with 10 bases fitting TRBD2. V was clipped by 2 bases and J by 0 bases; unmatched bases: 3. CDR1 and CDR2 (germline): SGHNT, YYREEE (reference sequence). This CDR3 spans 16 amino acids. DNA for the CDR3: TGTGCCAGCAGCTTAGCTAGCGGGAGCAGCACAGATACGCAGTATTTT. Translating it yields CASSLASGSSTDTQYF.